One sample yielded the 7 T cell receptor beta chains listed below, sequenced in a study of T cells in Graves' hyperthyroidism and ophthalmopathy. TCR beta CDR3 region amplification was performed from RNA transcripts. HTBI primers were used for first-round RT-PCR of the TCR CDR3. Via MiXCR, TCRdb re-called the multiplex PCR reads, giving one row per CDR3 protein. The sample holds 550,000 to 800,000 distinct CDR3 sequences, 17% seen once. The sequencing sample was made of blood. These TCRs come from a man in his forties or fifties with Graves' hyperthyroidism.

There are many counts of this clonotype. The chain combines TRBV6-5 with TRBJ1-6; TRBD1 matches at 9 bases. Germline lookup yields CDR1 MNHEY and CDR2 SVGAGI. V shed 0 bases, J shed 9 bases, and the junction held 12 bases outside the gene matches. The CDR3 consists of 18 residues. This CDR3 reads CASSYSPGQGLIGSPLHF. CDR3 sequence (DNA): TGTGCCAGCAGTTACTCTCCGGGACAGGGATTGATTGGTTCACCCCTCCACTTT.

J is TRBJ2-7 and V is TRBV30, with 8 bases lining up with TRBD2. This CDR3 spans 15 amino acids. V dropped 4 bases and J dropped 3; count of bases not matched to a gene: 11. Germline V gene lookup returns CDR1 GTSNPN and CDR2 SVGIG (reference sequence). CDR3 bases: TGTGCCTGGATTACAGGGCGAGCGGGAGACTACGAGCAGTACTTC. It codes for CAWITGRAGDYEQYF.

The chain carries TRBV29-1 and TRBJ2-7; no clear D. Germline loops: CDR1 SQVTM, CDR2 ANQGSEA. The CDR3 covers 13 residues. Trimming removed 6 bases at V and 5 bases at J, with 17 bases between. CDR3 protein: CSVRYSSTHEQYF. The CDR3, as DNA: TGCAGCGTCAGATACAGTTCGACCCACGAGCAGTACTTC.

This clonotype was seen many times. The V and J genes are TRBV30 and TRBJ1-5; no firm D call. Trimming took off 0 bases at V and 4 bases at J, with 10 bases between the two ends. CDR3 length equals 14 residues. The germline V gene has CDR1 GTSNPN and CDR2 SVGIG (reference sequence). CDR3 amino acids: CAWSVKYGNQPQHF. The CDR3 nucleotides are TGTGCCTGGAGTGTGAAGTATGGGAATCAGCCCCAGCATTTT.

V and J are TRBV5-5 and TRBJ1-1, with D uncertain. CDR1 and CDR2 (germline): SGHKS, YYEKEE (reference sequence). With 0 bases removed from V and 0 bases from J, the gap between germline ends came to 6 bases. This CDR3 spans 14 amino acids. The DNA for the CDR3 is TGTGCCAGCAGCTTGGGTTACTTGAACACTGAAGCTTTCTTT. This encodes CASSLGYLNTEAFF.

This sequence joins TRBV7-3 and TRBJ2-1; TRBD2 matches 9 bases. The CDR3 is 14 amino acids. Trimming took 8 bases from V and 9 from J; bases not matched to a gene: 11. Germline V gives CDR1 SGHTA, CDR2 FQGTGA. DNA for the CDR3: TGTGCCAGCGGCAATAGCGGGAGTCGTAGTGAGCAGTTCTTC. Its protein product is CASGNSGSRSEQFF.

The chain employs TRBV4-3 and TRBJ1-2; TRBD1 might be the D (6 bases). Trimming left V 1 base short and J 4 bases short, with 16 bases between. CDR3 size: 16 residues. CDR1 LGHNA and CDR2 YSLEER come from the germline V gene. CDR3 protein: CASSQGGRGNIYGYTF. The CDR3 coding sequence is TGCGCCAGCAGCCAAGGTGGTAGGGGGAATATCTATGGCTACACCTTC.